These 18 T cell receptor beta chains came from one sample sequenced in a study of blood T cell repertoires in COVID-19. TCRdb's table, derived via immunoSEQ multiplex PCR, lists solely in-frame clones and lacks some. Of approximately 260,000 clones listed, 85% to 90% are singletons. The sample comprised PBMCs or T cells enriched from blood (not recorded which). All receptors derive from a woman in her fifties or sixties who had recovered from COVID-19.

The CDR3 sequence is CASISDGDFNQPQHF. The CDR3 coding sequence is TGTGCCAGCATCTCGGACGGGGATTTCAATCAGCCCCAGCATTTT. The chain couples TRBV2 to TRBJ1-5; D gene ambiguous. V was pared by 7 bases and J by 3 bases, with 16 bases between. The CDR3 runs 15 residues. Germline values: CDR1 SNHLY, CDR2 FYNNEI. Filled out from reference TRBV2 and TRBJ1-5, the complete variable domain reads EPEVTQTPSHQVTQMGQEVILRCVPISNHLYFYWYRQILGQKVEFLVSFYNNEISEKSEIFDDQFSVERPDGSNFTLKIRSTKLEDSAMYFCASISDGDFNQPQHFGDGTRLSIL.

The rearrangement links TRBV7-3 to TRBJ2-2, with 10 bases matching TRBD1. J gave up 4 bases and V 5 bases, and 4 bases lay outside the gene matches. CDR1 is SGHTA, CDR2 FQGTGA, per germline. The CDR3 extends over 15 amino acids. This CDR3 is CASSLTGGATGELFF. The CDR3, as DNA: TGTGCCAGCAGCCTGACAGGGGGCGCCACCGGGGAGCTGTTTTTT.

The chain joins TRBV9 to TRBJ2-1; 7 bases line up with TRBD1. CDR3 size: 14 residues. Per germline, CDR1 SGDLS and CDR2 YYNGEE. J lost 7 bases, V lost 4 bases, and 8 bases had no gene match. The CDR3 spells CASSLEDRRNEQFF. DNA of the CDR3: TGTGCCAGCAGCCTAGAGGACAGGAGGAATGAGCAGTTCTTC. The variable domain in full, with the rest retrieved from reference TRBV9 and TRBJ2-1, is DSGVTQTPKHLITATGQRVTLRCSPRSGDLSVYWYQQSLDQGLQFLIQYYNGEERAKGNILERFSAQQFPDLHSELNLSSLELGDSALYFCASSLEDRRNEQFFGPGTRLTVL.

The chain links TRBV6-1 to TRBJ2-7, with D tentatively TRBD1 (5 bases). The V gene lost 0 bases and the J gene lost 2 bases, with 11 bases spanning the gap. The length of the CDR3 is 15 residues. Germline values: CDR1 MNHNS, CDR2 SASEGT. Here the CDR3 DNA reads TGTGCCAGCAGTGAAGCTGCAGGGATCGCCTACGAGCAGTACTTC. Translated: CASSEAAGIAYEQYF.

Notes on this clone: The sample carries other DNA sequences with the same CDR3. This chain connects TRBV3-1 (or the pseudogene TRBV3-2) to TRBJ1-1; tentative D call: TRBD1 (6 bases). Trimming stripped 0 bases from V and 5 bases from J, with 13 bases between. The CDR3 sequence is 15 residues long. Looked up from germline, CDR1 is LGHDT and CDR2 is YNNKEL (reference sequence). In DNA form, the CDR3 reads TGTGCCAGCAGCCAAGATCGCGGGGGGCGGACTGAAGCTTTCTTT. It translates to CASSQDRGGRTEAFF.

For the CDR3, the DNA is TGTGCCAGCAGCTTAGGGCGGTCTAGCCTCTACAATGAGCAGTTCTTC. It yields the protein CASSLGRSSLYNEQFF. V and J are TRBV7-2 and TRBJ2-1; maybe TRBD2 (5 bases). In germline, CDR1 is SGHTA, CDR2 FQGNSA. The CDR3 loop spans 16 amino acids. The V end was cut by 1 base, the J end by 3 bases, with 13 bases between.

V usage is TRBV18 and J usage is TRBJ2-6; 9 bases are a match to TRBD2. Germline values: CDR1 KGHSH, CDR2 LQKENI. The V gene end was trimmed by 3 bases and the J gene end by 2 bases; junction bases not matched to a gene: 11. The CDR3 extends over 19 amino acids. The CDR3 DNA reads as TGTGCCAGCTCACCCCTCGGGGGTAGCGGGGGCGCTGGGGCCAACGTCCTGACTTTC. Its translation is CASSPLGGSGGAGANVLTF.

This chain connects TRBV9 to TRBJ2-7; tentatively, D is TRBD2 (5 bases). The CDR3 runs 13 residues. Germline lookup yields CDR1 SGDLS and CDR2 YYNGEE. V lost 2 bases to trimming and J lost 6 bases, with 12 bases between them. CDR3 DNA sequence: TGTGCCAGCAGCGTGAGTGGCGGAGGCGAGCAGTACTTC. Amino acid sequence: CASSVSGGGEQYF.

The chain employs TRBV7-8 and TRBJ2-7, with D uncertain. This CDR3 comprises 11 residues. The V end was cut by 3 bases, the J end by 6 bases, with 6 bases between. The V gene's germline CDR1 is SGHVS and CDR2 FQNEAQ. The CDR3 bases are TGTGCCAGCAGCTTCAGTGGCGAGCAGTACTTC. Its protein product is CASSFSGEQYF.

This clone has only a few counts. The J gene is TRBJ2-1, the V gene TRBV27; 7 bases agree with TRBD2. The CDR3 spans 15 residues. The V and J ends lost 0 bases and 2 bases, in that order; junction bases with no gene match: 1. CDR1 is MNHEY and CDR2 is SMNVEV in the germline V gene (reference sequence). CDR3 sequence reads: CASSLSAGAYNEQFF. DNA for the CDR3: TGTGCCAGCAGTTTATCTGCGGGGGCCTACAATGAGCAGTTCTTC.

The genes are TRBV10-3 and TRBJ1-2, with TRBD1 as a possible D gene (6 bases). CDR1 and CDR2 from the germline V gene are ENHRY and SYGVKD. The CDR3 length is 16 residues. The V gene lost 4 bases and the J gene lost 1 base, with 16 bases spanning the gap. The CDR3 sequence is CAISAGGQSFNYGYTF. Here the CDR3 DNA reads TGTGCCATCAGTGCTGGAGGACAGAGCTTTAACTATGGCTACACCTTC.

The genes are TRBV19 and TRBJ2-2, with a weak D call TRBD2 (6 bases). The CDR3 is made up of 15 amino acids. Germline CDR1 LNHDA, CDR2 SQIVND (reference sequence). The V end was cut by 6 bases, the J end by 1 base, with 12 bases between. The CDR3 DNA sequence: TGTGCCAGTAGAACCTGGGGGGAGAACACCGGGGAGCTGTTTTTT. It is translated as CASRTWGENTGELFF.

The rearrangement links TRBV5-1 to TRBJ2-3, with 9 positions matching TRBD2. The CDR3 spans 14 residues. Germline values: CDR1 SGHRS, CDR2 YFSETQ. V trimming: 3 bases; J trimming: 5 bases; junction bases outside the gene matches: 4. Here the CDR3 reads CASSWSGGQDTQYF. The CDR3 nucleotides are TGCGCCAGCAGCTGGAGCGGGGGGCAAGATACGCAGTATTTT.

This CDR3 reads CASSLDYGNYEQYF. The CDR3, as DNA: TGTGCCAGCAGCTTAGATTATGGCAACTACGAGCAGTACTTC. The rearrangement joins TRBV11-2 to TRBJ2-7; D is undetermined. Trimming shortened V by 0 bases and J by 3 bases, and 9 bases separated the two germline ends. CDR3 size: 14 residues. CDR1 is SGHAT, CDR2 FQNNGV, per germline.

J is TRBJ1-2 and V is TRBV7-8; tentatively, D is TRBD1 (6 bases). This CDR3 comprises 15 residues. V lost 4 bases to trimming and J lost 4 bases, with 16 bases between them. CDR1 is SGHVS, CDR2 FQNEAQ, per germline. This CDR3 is CASSSQGHVGYGYTF. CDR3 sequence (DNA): TGTGCCAGCAGCTCCCAGGGGCACGTCGGCTATGGCTACACCTTC.

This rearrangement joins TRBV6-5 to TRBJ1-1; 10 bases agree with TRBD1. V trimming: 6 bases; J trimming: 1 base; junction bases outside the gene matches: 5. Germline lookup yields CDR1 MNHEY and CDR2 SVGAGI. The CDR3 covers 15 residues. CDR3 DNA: TGTGCCAGCAGCCAAGGACAGGGGGGGAACACTGAAGCTTTCTTT. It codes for CASSQGQGGNTEAFF.

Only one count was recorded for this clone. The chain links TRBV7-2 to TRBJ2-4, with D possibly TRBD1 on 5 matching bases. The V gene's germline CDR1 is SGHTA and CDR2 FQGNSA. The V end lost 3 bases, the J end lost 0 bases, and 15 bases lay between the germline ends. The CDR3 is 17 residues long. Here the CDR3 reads CASSFQGRVLAKNIQYF. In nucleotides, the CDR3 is TGTGCCAGCAGCTTCCAGGGCCGTGTTCTAGCCAAAAACATTCAGTACTTC. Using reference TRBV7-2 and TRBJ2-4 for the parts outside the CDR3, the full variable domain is GAGVSQSPSNKVTEKGKDVELRCDPISGHTALYWYRQSLGQGLEFLIYFQGNSAPDKSGLPSDRFSAERTGGSVSTLTIQRTQQEDSAVYLCASSFQGRVLAKNIQYFGAGTRLSVL.

CDR3 bases: TGTGCCAGCTCACCATCTAACCTACCTGAGCAGTTCTTC. The encoded protein is CASSPSNLPEQFF. V and J are TRBV18 and TRBJ2-1; D unresolved. The ends were cut back, 2 bases at V and 9 bases at J, with 11 bases in the middle. The CDR3 extends over 13 amino acids. CDR1 and CDR2 (germline): KGHSH, LQKENI. Together with reference TRBV18 and TRBJ2-1, the CDR3 gives the full variable domain: NAGVMQNPRHLVRRRGQEARLRCSPMKGHSHVYWYRQLPEEGLKFMVYLQKENIIDESGMPKERFSAEFPKEGPSILRIQQVVRGDSAAYFCASSPSNLPEQFFGPGTRLTVL.